This TCR beta chain was observed in a study of blood T cells in healthy people across ages. No fewer than 6 micrograms of total RNA were isolated from every sample. PCR was performed a second time for roughly 6 to 12 cycles using a sample-barcoded 5' primer and a J-beta primer mix. From the 5' RACE reads, TCRdb called clonotypes with MiXCR, one entry per CDR3 protein. The table includes roughly 680,000 distinct CDR3 sequences, roughly 21% detected once. Germline V gene data show CDR1 as LGHDT and CDR2 as YNNKEL (reference sequence). The V and J ends lost 4 bases and 0 bases respectively, with 13 bases between them. This CDR3 comprises 16 residues.

The chain carries TRBV3-1 and TRBJ2-1; D perhaps matches TRBD1 (5 bases). The origin of this receptor is a man aged 70 or older in good health. The sample consisted of blood. The CDR3 is CASSPRQRLSYNEQFF. The CDR3 nucleotides read TGTGCCAGCAGCCCAAGACAGAGACTCTCCTACAATGAGCAGTTCTTC.